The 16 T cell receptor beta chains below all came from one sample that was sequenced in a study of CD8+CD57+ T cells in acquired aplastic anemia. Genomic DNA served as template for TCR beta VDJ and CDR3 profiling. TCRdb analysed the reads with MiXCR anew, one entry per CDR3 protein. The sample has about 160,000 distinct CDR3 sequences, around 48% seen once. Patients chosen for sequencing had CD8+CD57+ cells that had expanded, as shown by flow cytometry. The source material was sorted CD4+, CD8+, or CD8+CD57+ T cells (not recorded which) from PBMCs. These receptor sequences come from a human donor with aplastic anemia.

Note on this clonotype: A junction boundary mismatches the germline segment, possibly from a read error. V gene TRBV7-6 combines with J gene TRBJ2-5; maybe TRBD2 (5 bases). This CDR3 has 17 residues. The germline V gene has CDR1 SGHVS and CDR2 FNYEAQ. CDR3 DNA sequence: TGTGCCAGCAGCCCCCCCGTGGAGGAAAGAAGGCAAAAGACCCAGTGCTTC. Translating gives CASSPPVEERRQKTQCF.

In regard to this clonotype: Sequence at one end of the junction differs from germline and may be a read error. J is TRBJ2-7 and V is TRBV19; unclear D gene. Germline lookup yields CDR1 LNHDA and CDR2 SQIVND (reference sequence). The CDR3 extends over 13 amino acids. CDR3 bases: TGTGCCAGCAGTATATCCCTTCACGAAGAGCAGTACTTC. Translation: CASSISLHEEQYF.

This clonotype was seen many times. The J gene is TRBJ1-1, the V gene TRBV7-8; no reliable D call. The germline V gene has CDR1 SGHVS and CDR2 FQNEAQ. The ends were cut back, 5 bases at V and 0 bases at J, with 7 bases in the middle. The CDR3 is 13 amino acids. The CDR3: CASSAKVNTEAFF. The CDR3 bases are TGTGCCAGCAGCGCTAAGGTGAACACTGAAGCTTTCTTT.

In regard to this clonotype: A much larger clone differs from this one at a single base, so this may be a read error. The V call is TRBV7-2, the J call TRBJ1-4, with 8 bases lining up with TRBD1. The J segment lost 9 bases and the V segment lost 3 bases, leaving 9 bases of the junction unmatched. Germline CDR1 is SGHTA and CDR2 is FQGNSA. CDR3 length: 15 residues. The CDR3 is CASSFAGQGAKKLFF. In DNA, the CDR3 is TGTGCCAGCAGCTTTGCTGGACAGGGAGCCAAAAAACTGTTTTTT.

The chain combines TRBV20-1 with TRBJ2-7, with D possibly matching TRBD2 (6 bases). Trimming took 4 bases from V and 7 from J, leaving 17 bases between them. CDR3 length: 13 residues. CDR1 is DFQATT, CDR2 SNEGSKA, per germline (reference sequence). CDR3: CSANLANGGEQYF. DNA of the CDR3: TGCAGTGCTAATCTGGCCAACGGAGGGGAGCAGTACTTC.

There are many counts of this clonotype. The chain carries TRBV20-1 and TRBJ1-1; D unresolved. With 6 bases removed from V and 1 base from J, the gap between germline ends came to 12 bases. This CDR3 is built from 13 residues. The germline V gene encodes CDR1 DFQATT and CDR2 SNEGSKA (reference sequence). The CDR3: CSASLPANTEAFF. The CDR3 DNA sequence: TGCAGTGCCTCTCTACCGGCGAACACTGAAGCTTTCTTT.

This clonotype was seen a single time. The CDR3 loop reads CASSATGGGNQPQHF. For the CDR3, the DNA is TGTGCCAGTAGTGCGACAGGGGGCGGAAATCAGCCCCAGCATTTT. The rearrangement uses TRBV19 and TRBJ1-5, with 10 nucleotides matching TRBD1. Germline CDR1 and CDR2: LNHDA and SQIVND (reference sequence). The CDR3 is 15 residues long. V shed 5 bases, J shed 4 bases, and the junction held 5 bases outside the gene matches.

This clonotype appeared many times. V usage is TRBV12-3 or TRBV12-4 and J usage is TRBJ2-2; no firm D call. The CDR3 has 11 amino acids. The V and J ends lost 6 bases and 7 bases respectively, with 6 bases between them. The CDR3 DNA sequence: TGTGCCAGCAGAATCATCGGGGAGCTGTTTTTT. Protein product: CASRIIGELFF.

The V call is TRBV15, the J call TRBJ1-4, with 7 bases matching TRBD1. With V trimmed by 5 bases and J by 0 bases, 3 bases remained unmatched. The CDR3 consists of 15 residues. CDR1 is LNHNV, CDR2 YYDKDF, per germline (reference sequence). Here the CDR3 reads CATSGQVATNEKLFF. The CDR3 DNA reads TGTGCCACCAGCGGACAGGTCGCAACTAATGAAAAACTGTTTTTT.

The CDR3 DNA is TGTGCCAGTAGTATGCTCGGGACAGGGGTCAACGAGCAGTACTTC. Protein product: CASSMLGTGVNEQYF. The chain employs TRBV19 and TRBJ2-7, with 10 bases matching TRBD1. J gave up 5 bases and V 3 bases, and 7 bases lay outside the gene matches. The CDR3 covers 15 residues. CDR1 and CDR2 (germline): LNHDA, SQIVND (reference sequence).

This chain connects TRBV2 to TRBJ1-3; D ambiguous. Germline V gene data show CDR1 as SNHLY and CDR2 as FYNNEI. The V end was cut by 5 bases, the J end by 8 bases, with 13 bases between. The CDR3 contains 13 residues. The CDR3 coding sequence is TGTGCCAGCAGTTTTGTAAGCGCGGACACCATATATTTT. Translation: CASSFVSADTIYF.

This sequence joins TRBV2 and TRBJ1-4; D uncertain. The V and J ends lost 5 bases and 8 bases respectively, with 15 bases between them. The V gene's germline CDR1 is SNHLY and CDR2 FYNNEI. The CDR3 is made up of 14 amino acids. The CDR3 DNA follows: TGTGCCAGCAGTACCGGACCGGTCGCAGAAAAACTGTTTTTT. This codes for CASSTGPVAEKLFF.

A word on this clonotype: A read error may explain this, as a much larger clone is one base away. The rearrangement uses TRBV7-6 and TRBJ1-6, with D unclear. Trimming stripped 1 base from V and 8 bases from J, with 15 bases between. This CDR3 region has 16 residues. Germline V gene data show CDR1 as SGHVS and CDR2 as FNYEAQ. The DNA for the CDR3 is TGTGCCAGCAGCTTAGGTCCGGGTGGCGCGGATTCACCCCTCCACTTT. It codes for CASSLGPGGADSPLHF. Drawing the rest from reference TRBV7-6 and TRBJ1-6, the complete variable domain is GAGVSQSPRYKVTKRGQDVALRCDPISGHVSLYWYRQALGQGPEFLTYFNYEAQQDKSGLPNDRFSAERPEGSISTLTIQRTEQRDSAMYRCASSLGPGGADSPLHFGNGTRLTVT.

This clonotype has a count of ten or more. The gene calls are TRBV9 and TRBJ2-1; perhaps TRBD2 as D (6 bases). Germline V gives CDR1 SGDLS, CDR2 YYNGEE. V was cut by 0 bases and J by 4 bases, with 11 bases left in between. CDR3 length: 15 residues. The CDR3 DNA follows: TGTGCCAGCAGCGTAGTTGGTCGGGAGTACAATGAGCAGTTCTTC. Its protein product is CASSVVGREYNEQFF. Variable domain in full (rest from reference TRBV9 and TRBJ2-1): DSGVTQTPKHLITATGQRVTLRCSPRSGDLSVYWYQQSLDQGLQFLIQYYNGEERAKGNILERFSAQQFPDLHSELNLSSLELGDSALYFCASSVVGREYNEQFFGPGTRLTVL.

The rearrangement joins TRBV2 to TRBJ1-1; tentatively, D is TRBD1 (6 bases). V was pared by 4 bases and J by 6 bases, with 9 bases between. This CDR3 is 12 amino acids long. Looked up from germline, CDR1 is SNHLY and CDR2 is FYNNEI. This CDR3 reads CASSVRGAEAFF. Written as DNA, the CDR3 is TGTGCCAGCAGTGTCAGGGGCGCTGAAGCTTTCTTT.

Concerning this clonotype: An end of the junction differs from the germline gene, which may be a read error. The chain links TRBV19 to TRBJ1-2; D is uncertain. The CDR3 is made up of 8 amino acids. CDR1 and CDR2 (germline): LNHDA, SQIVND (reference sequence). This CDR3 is CASSITAF. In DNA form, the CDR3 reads TGTGCCAGTAGTATTACGGCCTTC.